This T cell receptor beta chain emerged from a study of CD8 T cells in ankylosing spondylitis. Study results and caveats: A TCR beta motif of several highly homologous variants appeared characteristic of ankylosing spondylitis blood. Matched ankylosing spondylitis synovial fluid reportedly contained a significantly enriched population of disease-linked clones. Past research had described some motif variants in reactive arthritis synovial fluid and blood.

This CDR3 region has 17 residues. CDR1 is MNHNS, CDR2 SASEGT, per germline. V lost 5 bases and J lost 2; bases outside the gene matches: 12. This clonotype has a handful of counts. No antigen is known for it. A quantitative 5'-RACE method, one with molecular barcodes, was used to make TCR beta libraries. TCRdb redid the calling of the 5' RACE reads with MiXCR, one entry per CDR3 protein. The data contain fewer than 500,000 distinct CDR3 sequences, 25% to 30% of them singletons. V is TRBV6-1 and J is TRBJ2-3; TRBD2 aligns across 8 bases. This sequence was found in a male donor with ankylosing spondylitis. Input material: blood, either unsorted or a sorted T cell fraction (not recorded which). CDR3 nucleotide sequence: TGTGCCAGCAGTCTTCTCCGTAGCGGGGTACTCACAGATACGCAGTATTTT. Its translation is CASSLLRSGVLTDTQYF.